Listed below are T cell receptor beta chains from one sample, sequenced in a study of OX40 agonist ivuxolimab in advanced cancers. Data came from immunoSEQ multiplex PCR; TCRdb stores just in-frame clones and leaves some out. In the table there are 5,100 or so clones, 50% to 80% of which are singletons. The material was CD4+ or CD8+ T cells sorted from blood, obtained in a trial of the OX40 agonist ivuxolimab. The origin of the receptors is an adult with an advanced solid tumor such as melanoma, head and neck, liver or kidney cancer. Each CDR3 is given with its conserved first and last residue. Fields, in order: CDR3 DNA, CDR3 protein, CDR3 length, J gene, V gene, D gene, clone size. A D gene is named only where the DNA matches it firmly. Clone size is stated in some rows and not others, as once, few, many or a class when expanded.

cdr3_nt: TGTGCCAGCATTAGCGGGTCCAGCTCCTACAATGAGCAGTTCTTC
cdr3_aa: CASISGSSSYNEQFF
cdr3_length: 15
j_call: TRBJ2-1
v_call: TRBV28
d_call: TRBD2
clone_size: -

cdr3_nt: TGTGCCAGCAGTGAACTGGCCTCCTACGAGCAGTACTTC
cdr3_aa: CASSELASYEQYF
cdr3_length: 13
j_call: TRBJ2-7
v_call: TRBV25-1
d_call: -
clone_size: medium-sized

cdr3_nt: TGCGCCAGCAGCCAAGCTAGCAATCAGCCCCAGCATTTT
cdr3_aa: CASSQASNQPQHF
cdr3_length: 13
j_call: TRBJ1-5
v_call: TRBV4-1
d_call: -
clone_size: few

cdr3_nt: TGTGCCAGCAGCGAACGAGGGTACCAAGAGACCCAGTACTTC
cdr3_aa: CASSERGYQETQYF
cdr3_length: 14
j_call: TRBJ2-5
v_call: TRBV11-3
d_call: -
clone_size: few

cdr3_nt: TGCAGCGTCGGGGGTCAGACAGGGATGACTGAAGCTTTCTTT
cdr3_aa: CSVGGQTGMTEAFF
cdr3_length: 14
j_call: TRBJ1-1
v_call: TRBV29-1
d_call: TRBD1
clone_size: -

cdr3_nt: TGTGCCAGCAGTCCAGGGACAGGGTCCGGCAATGAGCAGTTCTTC
cdr3_aa: CASSPGTGSGNEQFF
cdr3_length: 15
j_call: TRBJ2-1
v_call: TRBV27
d_call: TRBD1
clone_size: medium-sized

cdr3_nt: TGTGCCAGCAGTTTATCAACTCATTACGAGCAGTACTTC
cdr3_aa: CASSLSTHYEQYF
cdr3_length: 13
j_call: TRBJ2-7
v_call: TRBV27
d_call: -
clone_size: -

cdr3_nt: TGTGCCAGCAGCGGAACTCGGGACCCTCTAACGAGCAATCAGCCCCAGCATTTT
cdr3_aa: CASSGTRDPLTSNQPQHF
cdr3_length: 18
j_call: TRBJ1-5
v_call: TRBV2
d_call: -
clone_size: -

cdr3_nt: TGTGCCAGCACCGACGGTGCCGAGGGCTACAATGAGCAGTTCTTC
cdr3_aa: CASTDGAEGYNEQFF
cdr3_length: 15
j_call: TRBJ2-1
v_call: TRBV28
d_call: -
clone_size: few

cdr3_nt: TGCAGCGTTGAAGGGGGGCCTCGCAATGAGCAGTTCTTC
cdr3_aa: CSVEGGPRNEQFF
cdr3_length: 13
j_call: TRBJ2-1
v_call: TRBV29-1
d_call: -
clone_size: -

cdr3_nt: TGTGCCATCAGTGAGTCCAGGGGGGCAATATACGAGCAGTACTTC
cdr3_aa: CAISESRGAIYEQYF
cdr3_length: 15
j_call: TRBJ2-7
v_call: TRBV10-3
d_call: -
clone_size: -

cdr3_nt: TGTGCCAGCAGCGGTGGACTAGCGGGAGGGCCCCACGAGCAGTACTTC
cdr3_aa: CASSGGLAGGPHEQYF
cdr3_length: 16
j_call: TRBJ2-7
v_call: TRBV5-4
d_call: TRBD2
clone_size: -

cdr3_nt: TGCGCCAGCAGCTTTGGGGTCTCCTACGAGCAGTACTTC
cdr3_aa: CASSFGVSYEQYF
cdr3_length: 13
j_call: TRBJ2-7
v_call: TRBV5-1
d_call: -
clone_size: -

cdr3_nt: TGTGCCAGCAGAGAAAGGACTAGCGGGAAAGAGACCCAGTACTTC
cdr3_aa: CASRERTSGKETQYF
cdr3_length: 15
j_call: TRBJ2-5
v_call: TRBV28
d_call: TRBD2
clone_size: -

cdr3_nt: TGTGCCAGCCCGAGCAGGTTTGGCGATGAGCAGTTCTTC
cdr3_aa: CASPSRFGDEQFF
cdr3_length: 13
j_call: TRBJ2-1
v_call: TRBV2
d_call: -
clone_size: -

cdr3_nt: TGTGCCAGCAGCTTAGGCCCCAACAGCGGGACCCGGTACGAGCAGTACTTC
cdr3_aa: CASSLGPNSGTRYEQYF
cdr3_length: 17
j_call: TRBJ2-7
v_call: TRBV11-2
d_call: TRBD2
clone_size: -

cdr3_nt: TGTGCCAGCAGCTTGTGGCCAGCGGCCGCTGGCTACACCTTC
cdr3_aa: CASSLWPAAAGYTF
cdr3_length: 14
j_call: TRBJ1-2
v_call: TRBV5-6
d_call: -
clone_size: -

cdr3_nt: TGTGCCAGCAACACCCCGAAGAGGACTAGCGGGAGACCCGGGGAGCTGTTTTTT
cdr3_aa: CASNTPKRTSGRPGELFF
cdr3_length: 18
j_call: TRBJ2-2
v_call: TRBV28
d_call: TRBD2
clone_size: once

cdr3_nt: TGTGCCAGCAGTTTTCTGGATACGCAGTATTTT
cdr3_aa: CASSFLDTQYF
cdr3_length: 11
j_call: TRBJ2-3
v_call: TRBV27
d_call: -
clone_size: -

cdr3_nt: TGTGCCAGCAGTCGGACAGCCAACTACGAGCAGTACTTC
cdr3_aa: CASSRTANYEQYF
cdr3_length: 13
j_call: TRBJ2-7
v_call: TRBV27
d_call: -
clone_size: -

cdr3_nt: TGTGCCAGCAGCTTCGGGGTACGCGGCTATGGCTACACCTTC
cdr3_aa: CASSFGVRGYGYTF
cdr3_length: 14
j_call: TRBJ1-2
v_call: TRBV5-4
d_call: -
clone_size: -

cdr3_nt: TGTGCCAGCAGCTTAGACCTCGTGGGTACGCAGTATTTT
cdr3_aa: CASSLDLVGTQYF
cdr3_length: 13
j_call: TRBJ2-3
v_call: TRBV7-2
d_call: -
clone_size: -

cdr3_nt: TGTGCCAGCAGCTTAACAGATACGCAGTATTTT
cdr3_aa: CASSLTDTQYF
cdr3_length: 11
j_call: TRBJ2-3
v_call: TRBV11-2
d_call: -
clone_size: -

cdr3_nt: TGTGCCAGCTCACCACAGGGGGCCTACAATGAGCAGTTCTTC
cdr3_aa: CASSPQGAYNEQFF
cdr3_length: 14
j_call: TRBJ2-1
v_call: TRBV18
d_call: -
clone_size: -

cdr3_nt: TGTGCCAGTAGTACCGAAAATTCGGTGAACCCCGGGGAGCTGTTTTTT
cdr3_aa: CASSTENSVNPGELFF
cdr3_length: 16
j_call: TRBJ2-2
v_call: TRBV19
d_call: -
clone_size: -

cdr3_nt: TGTGCCAGCAGTTTACATATCGGCGGATCCTACGAGCAGTACTTC
cdr3_aa: CASSLHIGGSYEQYF
cdr3_length: 15
j_call: TRBJ2-7
v_call: TRBV28
d_call: -
clone_size: -

cdr3_nt: TGTGCCAGCAGTTGGACAGCTAACACTGAAGCTTTCTTT
cdr3_aa: CASSWTANTEAFF
cdr3_length: 13
j_call: TRBJ1-1
v_call: TRBV28
d_call: -
clone_size: -

cdr3_nt: TGTGCCAGCAGCTTCGGGACTAGCGGGACGGTGCAGTATTTT
cdr3_aa: CASSFGTSGTVQYF
cdr3_length: 14
j_call: TRBJ2-3
v_call: TRBV11-2
d_call: TRBD2
clone_size: -

cdr3_nt: TGTGCCAGCAGCAAAGCAGCAGCGGGGAAACACCGGGGAGCTGTTTTT
cdr3_aa: CASSKAAAGKHRGAVF
cdr3_length: 16
j_call: TRBJ2-2
v_call: TRBV21-1
d_call: -
clone_size: -

cdr3_nt: TGTGCCACTTCAGCTACGGTCAATTCACCCCTCCACTTT
cdr3_aa: CATSATVNSPLHF
cdr3_length: 13
j_call: TRBJ1-6
v_call: TRBV6-5
d_call: -
clone_size: -

cdr3_nt: TGTGCCAGCAGTTCGACCTATGGCTACACCTTC
cdr3_aa: CASSSTYGYTF
cdr3_length: 11
j_call: TRBJ1-2
v_call: TRBV6-5
d_call: -
clone_size: -

cdr3_nt: TGTGCCAGCAGCCCGGGAGGGGAGGGCCCGGGGAATGAGCAGTTCTTC
cdr3_aa: CASSPGGEGPGNEQFF
cdr3_length: 16
j_call: TRBJ2-1
v_call: TRBV7-6
d_call: TRBD2
clone_size: -

cdr3_nt: TGTGCCAGCAGTTCCTTACAGGGAAGAGCCACTGAAGCTTTCTTT
cdr3_aa: CASSSLQGRATEAFF
cdr3_length: 15
j_call: TRBJ1-1
v_call: TRBV28
d_call: -
clone_size: -

cdr3_nt: TGTGCCAGCAGCTTGGAACTAGCGGGACGGGGAGAGACCCAGTACTTC
cdr3_aa: CASSLELAGRGETQYF
cdr3_length: 16
j_call: TRBJ2-5
v_call: TRBV5-6
d_call: TRBD2
clone_size: -

cdr3_nt: TGTGCCAGCACATACGATGTGGGAGCGGGCGGGAGGGGCGTCCGGGCAGATACGCAGTATTTT
cdr3_aa: CASTYDVGAGGRGVRADTQYF
cdr3_length: 21
j_call: TRBJ2-3
v_call: TRBV28
d_call: TRBD2
clone_size: -

cdr3_nt: TGCGCCAGCAGCCTAACAGGGAAGACTGAAGCTTTCTTT
cdr3_aa: CASSLTGKTEAFF
cdr3_length: 13
j_call: TRBJ1-1
v_call: TRBV4-1
d_call: -
clone_size: -

cdr3_nt: TGTGCCAGCAGTTTTTCTTTGAACACTGAAGCTTTCTTT
cdr3_aa: CASSFSLNTEAFF
cdr3_length: 13
j_call: TRBJ1-1
v_call: TRBV28
d_call: -
clone_size: -

cdr3_nt: TGTGCCAGTAGTATTGACAGCTACTCCCAAGAGACCCAGTACTTC
cdr3_aa: CASSIDSYSQETQYF
cdr3_length: 15
j_call: TRBJ2-5
v_call: TRBV19
d_call: -
clone_size: -

cdr3_nt: TGTGCCAGCAGCTTAGCGCCTCCCAGGGTTGAACATGAAGCTTTCTTT
cdr3_aa: CASSLAPPRVEHEAFF
cdr3_length: 16
j_call: TRBJ1-1
v_call: TRBV7-9
d_call: -
clone_size: -